This T cell receptor beta chain appears in the sequencing data of a study of OX40 agonist ivuxolimab in advanced cancers. The method was immunoSEQ multiplex PCR; TCRdb's version includes in-frame clones alone and lacks a portion of them. The table includes over 75,000 clones, approximately 91% detected once. Study-level results: At 0.1 to 3.0 mg/kg, CD4+ and CD8+ blood T cells expanded clonally by week 6.

Note on this clone: The antigen is undetermined.

Patients who had autoimmune disease history or got systemic immunosuppression were left out. With baseline, cycle 4 day 1, and cycle 7 day 1 as timepoints, blood was sampled. V lost 0 bases and J lost 9, with 7 bases in between. The CDR3 is 12 amino acids. Germline V gives CDR1 SGHKS, CDR2 YYEKEE (reference sequence). The source is an adult with an advanced solid tumor such as melanoma, head and neck, liver or kidney cancer. V usage is TRBV5-5 and J usage is TRBJ1-5; D gene ambiguous. The sample was CD4+ or CD8+ T cells sorted from blood, taken in a trial of the OX40 agonist ivuxolimab. In DNA, the CDR3 is TGTGCCAGCAGCTTGGTTCCGGGGCCCCAGCATTTT. It is translated as CASSLVPGPQHF.